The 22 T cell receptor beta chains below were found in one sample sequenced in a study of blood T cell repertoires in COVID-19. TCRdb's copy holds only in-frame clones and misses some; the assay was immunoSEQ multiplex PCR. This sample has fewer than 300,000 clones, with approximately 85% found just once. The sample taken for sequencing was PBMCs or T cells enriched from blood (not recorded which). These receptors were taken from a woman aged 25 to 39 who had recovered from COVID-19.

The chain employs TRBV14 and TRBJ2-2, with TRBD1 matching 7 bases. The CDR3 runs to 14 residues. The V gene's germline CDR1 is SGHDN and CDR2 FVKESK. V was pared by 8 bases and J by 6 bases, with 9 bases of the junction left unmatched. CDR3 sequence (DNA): TGTGCCAGCGCCCCGACAGGGTGGCCCGGGGAGCTGTTTTTT. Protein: CASAPTGWPGELFF.

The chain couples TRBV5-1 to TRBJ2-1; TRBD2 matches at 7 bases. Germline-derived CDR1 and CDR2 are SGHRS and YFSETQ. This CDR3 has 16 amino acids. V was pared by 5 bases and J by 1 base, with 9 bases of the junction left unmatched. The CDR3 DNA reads TGCGCCAGCAGTCCTTGGCGGGAGAGGTCCTACAATGAGCAGTTCTTC. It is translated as CASSPWRERSYNEQFF.

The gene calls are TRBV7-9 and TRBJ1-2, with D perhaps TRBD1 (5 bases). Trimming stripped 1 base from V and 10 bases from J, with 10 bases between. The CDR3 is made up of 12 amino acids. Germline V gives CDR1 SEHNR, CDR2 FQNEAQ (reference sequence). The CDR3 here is CASSLGGFDYTF. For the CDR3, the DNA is TGTGCCAGCAGCTTAGGGGGCTTTGACTACACCTTC.

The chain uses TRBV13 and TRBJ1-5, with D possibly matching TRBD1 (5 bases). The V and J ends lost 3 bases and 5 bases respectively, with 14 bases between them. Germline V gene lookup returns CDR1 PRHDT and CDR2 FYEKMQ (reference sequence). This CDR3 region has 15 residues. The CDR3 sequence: CASSFSGGKDQPQHF. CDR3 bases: TGTGCCAGCAGCTTTTCGGGGGGAAAGGATCAGCCCCAGCATTTT.

As DNA, the CDR3 is TGTGCCAGCAGCGTAGTGGGTAGCTTACAGTTCTTC. Amino acid sequence: CASSVVGSLQFF. The chain is built from TRBV9 and TRBJ2-1; D not certain. The CDR3 extends over 12 amino acids. V was pared by 0 bases and J by 13 bases, with 11 bases between. In germline, CDR1 is SGDLS, CDR2 YYNGEE.

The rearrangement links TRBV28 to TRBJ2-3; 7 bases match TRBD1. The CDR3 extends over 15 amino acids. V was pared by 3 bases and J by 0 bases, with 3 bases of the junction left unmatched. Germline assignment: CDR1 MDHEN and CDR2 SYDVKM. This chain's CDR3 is CASSLGQRSTDTQYF. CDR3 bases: TGTGCCAGCAGTTTGGGACAGCGTAGCACAGATACGCAGTATTTT.

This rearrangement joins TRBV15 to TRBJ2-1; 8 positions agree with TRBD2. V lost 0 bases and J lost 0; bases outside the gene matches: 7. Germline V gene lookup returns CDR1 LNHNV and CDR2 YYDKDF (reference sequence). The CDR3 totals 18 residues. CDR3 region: CATSREGREARSYNEQFF. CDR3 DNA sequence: TGTGCCACCAGCAGAGAGGGGCGGGAGGCACGCTCCTACAATGAGCAGTTCTTC.

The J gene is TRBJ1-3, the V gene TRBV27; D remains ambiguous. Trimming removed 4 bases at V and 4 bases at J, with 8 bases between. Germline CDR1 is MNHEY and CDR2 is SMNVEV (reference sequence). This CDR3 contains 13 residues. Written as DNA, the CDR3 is TGTGCCAGCAGTTCCCCCCCAGGAAACACCATATATTTT. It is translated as CASSSPPGNTIYF.

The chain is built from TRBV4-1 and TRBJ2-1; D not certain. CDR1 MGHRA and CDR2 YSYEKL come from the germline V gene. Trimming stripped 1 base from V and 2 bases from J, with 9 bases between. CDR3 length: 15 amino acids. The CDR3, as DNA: TGCGCCAGCAGCCAAGGAAGCCCTACCTACAATGAGCAGTTCTTC. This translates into CASSQGSPTYNEQFF.

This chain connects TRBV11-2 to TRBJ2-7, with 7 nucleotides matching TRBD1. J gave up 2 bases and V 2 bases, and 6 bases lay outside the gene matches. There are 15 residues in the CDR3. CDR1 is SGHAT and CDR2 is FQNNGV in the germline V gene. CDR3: CASSLLPGQTYEQYF. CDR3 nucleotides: TGTGCCAGCAGCTTACTACCGGGACAGACCTACGAGCAGTACTTC.

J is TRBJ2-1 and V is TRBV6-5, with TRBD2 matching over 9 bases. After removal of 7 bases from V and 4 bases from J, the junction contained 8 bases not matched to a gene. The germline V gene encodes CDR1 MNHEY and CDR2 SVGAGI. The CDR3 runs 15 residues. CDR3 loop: CASIRLAGPYNEQFF. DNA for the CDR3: TGTGCCAGCATCCGGCTAGCGGGACCTTACAATGAGCAGTTCTTC.

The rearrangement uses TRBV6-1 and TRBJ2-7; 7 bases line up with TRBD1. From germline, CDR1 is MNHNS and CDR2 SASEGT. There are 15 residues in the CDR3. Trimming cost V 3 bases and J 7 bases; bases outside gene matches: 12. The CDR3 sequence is CASSDQPRDRLEQYF. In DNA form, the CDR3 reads TGTGCCAGCAGTGACCAACCCCGGGACAGACTGGAGCAGTACTTC.

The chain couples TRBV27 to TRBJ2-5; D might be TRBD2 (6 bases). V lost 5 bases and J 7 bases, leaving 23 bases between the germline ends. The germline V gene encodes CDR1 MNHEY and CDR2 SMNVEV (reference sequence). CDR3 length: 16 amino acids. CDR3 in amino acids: CASSTRPGLGVGTQYF. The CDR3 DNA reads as TGTGCCAGCAGTACCCGACCGGGACTCGGTGTGGGGACCCAGTACTTC.

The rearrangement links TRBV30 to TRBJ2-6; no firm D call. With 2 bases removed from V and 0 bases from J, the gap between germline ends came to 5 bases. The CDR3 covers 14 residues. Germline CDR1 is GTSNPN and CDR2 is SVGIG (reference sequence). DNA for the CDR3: TGTGCCTGGAGTATAGACTCTGGGGCCAACGTCCTGACTTTC. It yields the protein CAWSIDSGANVLTF.

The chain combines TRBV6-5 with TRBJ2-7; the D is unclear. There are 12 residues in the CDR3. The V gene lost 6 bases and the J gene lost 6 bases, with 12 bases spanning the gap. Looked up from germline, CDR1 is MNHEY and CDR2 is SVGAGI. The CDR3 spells CASRSTIGEQYF. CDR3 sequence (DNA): TGTGCCAGCAGGTCCACGATCGGCGAGCAGTACTTC.

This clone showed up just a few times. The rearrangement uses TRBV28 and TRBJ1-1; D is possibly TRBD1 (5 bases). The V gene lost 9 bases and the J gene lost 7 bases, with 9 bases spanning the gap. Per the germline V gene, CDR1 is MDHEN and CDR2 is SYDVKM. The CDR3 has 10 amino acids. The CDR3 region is CASSTDEAFF. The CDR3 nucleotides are TGTGCCAGTTCGACAGATGAAGCTTTCTTT.

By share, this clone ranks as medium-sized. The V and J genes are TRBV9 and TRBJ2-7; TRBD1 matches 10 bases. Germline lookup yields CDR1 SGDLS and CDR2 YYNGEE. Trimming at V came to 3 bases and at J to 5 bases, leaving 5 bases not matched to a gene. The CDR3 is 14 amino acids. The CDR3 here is CASSAPGQGNEQYF. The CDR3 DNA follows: TGTGCCAGCAGCGCACCGGGACAGGGGAACGAGCAGTACTTC.

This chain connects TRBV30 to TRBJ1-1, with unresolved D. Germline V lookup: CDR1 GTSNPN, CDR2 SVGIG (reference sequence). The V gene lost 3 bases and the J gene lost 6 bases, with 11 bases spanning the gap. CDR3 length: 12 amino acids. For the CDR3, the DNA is TGTGCCTGGAGACGGGTGACCGCTGAAGCTTTCTTT. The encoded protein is CAWRRVTAEAFF.

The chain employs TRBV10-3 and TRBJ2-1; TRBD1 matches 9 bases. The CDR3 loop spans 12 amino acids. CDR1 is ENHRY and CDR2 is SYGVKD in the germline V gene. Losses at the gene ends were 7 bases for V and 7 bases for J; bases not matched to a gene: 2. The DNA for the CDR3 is TGTGCCATCACCGACAGGGGGAATGAGCAGTTCTTC. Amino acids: CAITDRGNEQFF.

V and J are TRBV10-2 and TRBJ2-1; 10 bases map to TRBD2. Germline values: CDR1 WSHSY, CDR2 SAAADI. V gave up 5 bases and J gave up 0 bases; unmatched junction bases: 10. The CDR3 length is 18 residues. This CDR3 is CASSFPSSGRISYNEQFF. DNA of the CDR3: TGCGCCAGCAGTTTCCCTTCTAGCGGGAGAATCTCCTACAATGAGCAGTTCTTC.

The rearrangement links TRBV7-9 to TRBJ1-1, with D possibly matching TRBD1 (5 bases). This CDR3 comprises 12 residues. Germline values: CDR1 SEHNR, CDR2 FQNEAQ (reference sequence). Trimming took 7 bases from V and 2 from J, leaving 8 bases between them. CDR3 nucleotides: TGTGCCAGCAAAAGGGGTAACACTGAAGCTTTCTTT. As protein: CASKRGNTEAFF. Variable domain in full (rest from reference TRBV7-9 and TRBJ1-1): DTGVSQNPRHKITKRGQNVTFRCDPISEHNRLYWYRQTLGQGPEFLTYFQNEAQLEKSRLLSDRFSAERPKGSFSTLEIQRTEQGDSAMYLCASKRGNTEAFFGQGTRLTVV.

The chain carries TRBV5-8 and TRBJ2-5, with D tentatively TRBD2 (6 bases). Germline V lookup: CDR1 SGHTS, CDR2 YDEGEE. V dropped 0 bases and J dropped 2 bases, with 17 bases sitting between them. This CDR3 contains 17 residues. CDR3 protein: CASSLDVRGLQQETQYF. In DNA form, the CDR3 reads TGTGCCAGCAGCTTGGACGTTAGGGGACTGCAACAAGAGACCCAGTACTTC.